This T cell receptor (beta chain) was sequenced for a study of human versus mouse CDR3 diversity and MHC coevolution (dated by TCRdb to about 2017). As for the study more broadly: According to reports, the immunoSEQ assay can detect one in 200,000 T cells and keeps multiplex PCR amplification bias to a minimum. Valid reads per sample ranged from 0.6 x 10^7 to 1.6 x 10^7 across mouse and human samples. Repertoires of human naive CD4 T cells were used as a reference for TCR selection on multiple MHC II alleles and were compared against human-TCR-locus transgenic mice carrying single MHC II. Three healthy volunteer blood donors were included in the human cohort, with one aged 30 to 40, one aged 40 to 50 and one aged 60 to 69 at collection.

Broader findings and caveats from the paper: On average, more CDR3 deletions and insertions were observed in humans than in mice, indicating greater exonuclease and TdT activity. Repertoire diversity was not considered directly comparable between humans and mice because human T cells were selected on a handful of MHC II alleles. The largest TCR beta repertoire, 1.5 million to 2 million clonotypes, was estimated by iCHAO1 for humans, a finding likely attributable to selection by multiple MHC II molecules. Most of the three human donors showed the lowest clonal inequality scores among all compared groups.

This clone was recorded only once. The antigen it recognizes is unknown. Base-call qualities are not available, and no considerably larger clone is one nucleotide away. Fluorescence-activated cell sorting was used to pull naive CD4 T cells, meaning cells that were CD45RO-negative and CD62L-positive, out of the PBMCs. About 50 ml of fresh peripheral blood was drawn per donor, and PBMCs were isolated by Ficoll density centrifugation. Cells were sorted on a FACSAria III instrument, and every sample had a purity above 90%. Taken from the germline V gene (reference sequence), the CDR1 and CDR2 loops are SGHNT and YYREEE. V is shortened by 4 bases, J by 0 bases, and the region joining them spans 13 bases. Spanning cysteine to phenylalanine, the CDR3 consists of 15 amino acids. Only the CDR3 DNA is retained, 45 bases long and in frame from the first base. The QIAGEN blood and tissue kit was used to extract genomic DNA from the sorted cells, and that DNA was then quantified on a NanoDrop 1000. The immunoSEQ platform deep sequenced and quantified TCR alpha and beta chains by multiplex PCR of genomic DNA. As for the original processing: IMGT gene and region definitions were used to annotate TCR sequences. Out-of-frame rearrangements served as a stand-in for the preselection repertoire and were compared with in-frame clonotypes. To estimate repertoire size, the study used the iCHAO1 estimator that comes with the immunoSEQ platform. A Gini index based on the Lorenz curve was applied to in-frame amino acid clonotypes to measure clonal inequality. The intersect function in the R package tcR was used to count shared clonotypes, while the Jaccard index served to score similarity. Frequencies of V, J and V-J usage were subjected to principal component analysis with the R prcomp function, without normalization. The clones in this table, taken by TCRdb from immuneACCESS, are in-frame only. Not every clone is retained; where verified, under half of the shortfall comes from an unresolved V gene, and the cause of the rest is unknown. Clone size and V and J calls were adopted from that table, with D and trimming inferred from the DNA. Across this sample there are about 73,000 clones, with under 95% seen only once. Of the sample, about 0.14% is held by the ten largest clones.

The specimen sequenced was naive CD4+ T cells from blood. The cell subset or site label, as the study defines it: CD45RO-negative CD62L-positive naive CD4 T cells. This chain joins TRBV5-4 to TRBJ1-1, with no reliable assignment of the D segment. This receptor was taken from a person aged 25 to 75 in good health. The nucleotide sequence is TGTGCCAGCAGCCCCCAGTGGGAGATGAACACTGAAGCTTTCTTT. It specifies CASSPQWEMNTEAFF. Where the CDR3 stops, the reference TRBV5-4 and TRBJ1-1 genes take over; the full variable domain is ETGVTQSPTHLIKTRGQQVTLRCSSQSGHNTVSWYQQALGQGPQFIFQYYREEENGRGNFPPRFSGLQFPNYSSELNVNALELDDSALYLCASSPQWEMNTEAFFGQGTRLTVV.